This T cell receptor beta chain stems from a study of cytomegalovirus exposure and HLA in healthy donors (dated by TCRdb to 2016 to 2017). With regard to the full study: The 500 to 800 repertoires of the first cohort and the roughly 120 validation repertoires were produced on the same platform, according to a later analysis. The study was designed to test whether signatures of past pathogen exposure could be identified by cataloging public T cell receptors. In addition to the first cohort of approximately 670 subjects, a separate validation cohort of around 110 different subjects was used. High-throughput TCR immunosequencing, statistical association of individual TCRs with disease status, and machine learning were combined to predict cytomegalovirus infection status. Results the study describes overall, beyond this receptor: Most TCR sequences were observed very rarely across donors, whereas some public TCRs were present in many individuals. The classifier was reported to diagnose cytomegalovirus status with high specificity and sensitivity in both the original and validation cohorts. A few of the identified cytomegalovirus-associated TCR beta chains were confirmed in vitro to be specific for cytomegalovirus antigens. According to the authors, the approach could potentially be generalized to other disease states and immunological phenotypes. The study listed 150 to 200 TCR beta chains as associated with cytomegalovirus. Of the cluster scores, 90% to 95% were above 0 in a later analysis, which found that TCRs clustered in the first cohort also tended to co-occur in the 120 validation repertoires. A later analysis had no HLA typing for the validation cohort, so co-occurrence there was scored across all 120 or so repertoires.

The library was prepared using the immunoSEQ multiplex PCR assay. As for the original processing: A statistical classification framework was developed to diagnose cytomegalovirus status using the catalog of TCR beta chain sequences. In its TCRdb copy, this immuneACCESS table keeps in-frame sequences only and misses some clones. Where compared with another copy, unresolved V genes explain less than half of these, and the others have no known cause. The DNA was the basis for D and trimming; V, J and clone size are from that table. The sample table holds fewer than 200,000 clones, of which 85% were seen once. The ten top clones hold roughly 15% of the sample. On this clone itself: Its antigen specificity is not known. Base-call qualities are not available, and no considerably larger clone is one nucleotide away.

The donors were included in the validation cohort of over a hundred subjects, a group kept apart from the roughly 700-subject first cohort. The germline V gene specifies SQVTM as CDR1 and ANQGSEA as CDR2. V and J are truncated by 7 bases and 5 bases respectively, leaving an intervening sequence of 20 bases. Reading from cysteine to phenylalanine, the CDR3 counts 14 amino acids. Here the CDR3 DNA is all that survives: 42 bases in frame from base 1. The receptor was derived from a man younger than 35 in good health and CMV-seropositive. Sequencing was carried out using PBMCs. The chain links TRBV29-1 with TRBJ1-1; no D gene is confidently identified. The CDR3 protein sequence reads: CSATSDGIKTEAFF. Here is the DNA: TGCAGCGCAACGTCGGACGGGATCAAGACTGAAGCTTTCTTT.